The T cell receptor beta chain under discussion was sequenced for a study of blood T cell repertoires in COVID-19. The length of the CDR3 is 14 residues. Germline V gene data show CDR1 as SGHAT and CDR2 as FQDESV (reference sequence). V shed 2 bases and J shed 3 bases, with 9 bases lying between them. As handled by the study authors: How many nucleated cells were present was estimated from reference gene primer amplification. TCRdb keeps only in-frame clones here, not all; method: immunoSEQ multiplex PCR. V and J calls plus clone size are reproduced from that table; the DNA served to infer D and trimming. The profile covers roughly 200,000 clones, with 82% appearing a single time and approximately 8.1% taken by the ten largest.

The specimen sequenced was peripheral blood. V is TRBV11-1 and J is TRBJ2-3; D ambiguous. The receptor's source is a woman aged 55-70 years with COVID-19, enrolled during active disease. CDR3 sequence: CASSLSPRTDTQYF. DNA of the CDR3: TGTGCCAGCAGCTTAAGTCCTAGGACAGATACGCAGTATTTT.